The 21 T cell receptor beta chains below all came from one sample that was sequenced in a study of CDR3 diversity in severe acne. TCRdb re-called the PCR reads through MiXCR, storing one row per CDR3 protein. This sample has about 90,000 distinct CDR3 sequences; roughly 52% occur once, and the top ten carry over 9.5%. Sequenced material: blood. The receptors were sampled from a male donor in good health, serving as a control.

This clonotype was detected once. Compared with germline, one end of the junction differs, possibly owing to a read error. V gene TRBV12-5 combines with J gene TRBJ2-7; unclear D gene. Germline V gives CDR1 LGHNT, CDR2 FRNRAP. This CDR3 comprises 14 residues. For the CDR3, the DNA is TGTGCTAGTGGTTTGGTACAGAACGCTGCGGAGCGGTACTTC. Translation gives CASGLVQNAAERYF.

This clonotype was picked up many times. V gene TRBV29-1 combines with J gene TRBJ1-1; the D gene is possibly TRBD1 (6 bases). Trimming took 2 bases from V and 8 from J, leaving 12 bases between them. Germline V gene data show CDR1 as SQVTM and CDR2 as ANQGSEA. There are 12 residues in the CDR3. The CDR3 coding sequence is TGCAGCGTTGAAATGCGGGGGCGCGAAGCTTTCTTT. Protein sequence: CSVEMRGREAFF.

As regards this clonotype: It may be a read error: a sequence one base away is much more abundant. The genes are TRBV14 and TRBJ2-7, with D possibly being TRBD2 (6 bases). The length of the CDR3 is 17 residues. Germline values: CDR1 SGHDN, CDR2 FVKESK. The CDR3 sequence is CASSQPGGPRFEYGQYF. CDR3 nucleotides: TGTGCCAGCAGCCAACCCGGAGGGCCGAGGTTCGAATACGGGCAGTACTTC.

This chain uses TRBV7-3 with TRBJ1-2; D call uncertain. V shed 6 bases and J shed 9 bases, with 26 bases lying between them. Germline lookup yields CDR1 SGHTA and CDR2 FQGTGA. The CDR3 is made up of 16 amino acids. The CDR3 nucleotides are TGTGCCAGCAGGGACTATGGAACGGCCCACCAAATCAGCTACACCTTC. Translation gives CASRDYGTAHQISYTF.

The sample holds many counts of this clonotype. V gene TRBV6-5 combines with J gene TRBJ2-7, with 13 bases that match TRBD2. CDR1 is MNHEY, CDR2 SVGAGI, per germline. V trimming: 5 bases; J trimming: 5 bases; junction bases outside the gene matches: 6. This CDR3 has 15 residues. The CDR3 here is CASSPGTSGTNEQYF. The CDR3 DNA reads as TGTGCCAGCAGTCCCGGGACTAGCGGGACTAACGAGCAGTACTTC.

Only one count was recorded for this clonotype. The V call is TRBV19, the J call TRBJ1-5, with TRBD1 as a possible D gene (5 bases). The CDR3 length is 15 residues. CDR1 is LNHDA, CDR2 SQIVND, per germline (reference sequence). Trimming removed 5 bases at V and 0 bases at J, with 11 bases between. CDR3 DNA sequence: TGTGCCAGTAGTGACCGGGGCTATAGCAATCAGCCCCAGCATTTT. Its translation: CASSDRGYSNQPQHF. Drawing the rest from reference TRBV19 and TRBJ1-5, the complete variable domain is DGGITQSPKYLFRKEGQNVTLSCEQNLNHDAMYWYRQDPGQGLRLIYYSQIVNDFQKGDIAEGYSVSREKKESFPLTVTSAQKNPTAFYLCASSDRGYSNQPQHFGDGTRLSIL.

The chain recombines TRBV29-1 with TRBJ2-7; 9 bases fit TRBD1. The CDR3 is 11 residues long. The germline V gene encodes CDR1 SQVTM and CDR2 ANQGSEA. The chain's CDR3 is CGAGQGTKQYF. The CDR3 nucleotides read TGCGGCGCGGGACAGGGCACCAAGCAGTACTTC.

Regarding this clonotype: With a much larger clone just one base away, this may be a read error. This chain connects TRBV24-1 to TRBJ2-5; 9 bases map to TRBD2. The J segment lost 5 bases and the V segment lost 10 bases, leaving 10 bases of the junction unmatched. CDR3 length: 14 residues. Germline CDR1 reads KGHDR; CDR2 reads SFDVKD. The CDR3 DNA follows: TGTGCCACAGGTAGCGGGGGTGTAAGGGAGACCCAGTACTTC. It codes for CATGSGGVRETQYF.

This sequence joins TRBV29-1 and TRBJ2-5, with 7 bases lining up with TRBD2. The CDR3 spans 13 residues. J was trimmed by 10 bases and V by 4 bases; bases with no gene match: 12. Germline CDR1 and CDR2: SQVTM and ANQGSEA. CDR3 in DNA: TGCAGCGTTGCTGGGAGGGGACGGGGCGACCAGTACTTC. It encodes CSVAGRGRGDQYF.

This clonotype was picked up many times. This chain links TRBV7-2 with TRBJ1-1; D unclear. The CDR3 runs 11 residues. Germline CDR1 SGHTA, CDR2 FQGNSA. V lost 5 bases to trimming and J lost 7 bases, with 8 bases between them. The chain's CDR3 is CASSLHFEAFF. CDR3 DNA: TGTGCCAGCAGCCTCCATTTTGAAGCTTTCTTT.

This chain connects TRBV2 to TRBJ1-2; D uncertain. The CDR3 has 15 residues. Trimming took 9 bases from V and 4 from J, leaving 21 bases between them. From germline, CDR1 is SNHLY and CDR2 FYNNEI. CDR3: CASPLARGEVYGYTF. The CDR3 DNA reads TGTGCCAGTCCCCTAGCCCGGGGTGAAGTCTATGGCTACACCTTC.

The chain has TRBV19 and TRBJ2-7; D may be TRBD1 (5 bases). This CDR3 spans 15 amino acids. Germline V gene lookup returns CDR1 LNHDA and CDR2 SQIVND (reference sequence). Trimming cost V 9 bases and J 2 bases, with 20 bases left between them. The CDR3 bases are TGTGCCAGCAGCCAAGTAACAGGATCGACCTACGAGCAGTACTTC. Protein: CASSQVTGSTYEQYF.

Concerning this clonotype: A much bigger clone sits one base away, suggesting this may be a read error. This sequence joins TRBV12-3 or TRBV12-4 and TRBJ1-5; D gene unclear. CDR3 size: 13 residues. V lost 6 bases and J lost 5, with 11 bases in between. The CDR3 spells CASRGMTYQPQHF. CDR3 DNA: TGTGCCAGCAGGGGAATGACATATCAGCCCCAGCATTTT.

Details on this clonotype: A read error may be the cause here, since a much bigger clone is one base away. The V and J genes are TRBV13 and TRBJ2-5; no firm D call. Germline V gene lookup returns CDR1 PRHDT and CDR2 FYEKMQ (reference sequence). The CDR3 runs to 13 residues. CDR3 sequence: CANSDGVGETQYF. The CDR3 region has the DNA TGTGCCAACAGCGACGGAGTCGGAGAGACCCAGTACTTC.

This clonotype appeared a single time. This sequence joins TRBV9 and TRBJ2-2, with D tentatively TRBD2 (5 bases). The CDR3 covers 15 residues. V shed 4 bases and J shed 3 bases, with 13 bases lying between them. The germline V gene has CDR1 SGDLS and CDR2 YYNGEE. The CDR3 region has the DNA TGTGCCAGCAGCCCCTTTGAGGGTTACACCGGGGAGCTGTTTTTT. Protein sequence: CASSPFEGYTGELFF.

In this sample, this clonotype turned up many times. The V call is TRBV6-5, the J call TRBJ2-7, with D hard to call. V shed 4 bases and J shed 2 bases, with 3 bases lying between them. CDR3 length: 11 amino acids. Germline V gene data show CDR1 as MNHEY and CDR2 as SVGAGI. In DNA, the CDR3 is TGTGCCAGCAGTTCAGCCTACGAGCAGTACTTC. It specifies CASSSAYEQYF.

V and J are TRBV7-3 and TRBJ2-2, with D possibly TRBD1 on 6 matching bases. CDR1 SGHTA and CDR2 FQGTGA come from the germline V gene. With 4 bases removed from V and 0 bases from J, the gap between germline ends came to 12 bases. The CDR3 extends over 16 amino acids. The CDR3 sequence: CASSSWTATNTGELFF. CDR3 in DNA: TGTGCCAGCAGCTCTTGGACAGCAACGAACACCGGGGAGCTGTTTTTT.

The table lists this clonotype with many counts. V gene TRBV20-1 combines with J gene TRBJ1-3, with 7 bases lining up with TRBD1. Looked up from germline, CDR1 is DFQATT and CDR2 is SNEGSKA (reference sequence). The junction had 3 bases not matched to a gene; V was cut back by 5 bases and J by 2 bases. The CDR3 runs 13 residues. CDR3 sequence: CSADRVTGNTIYF. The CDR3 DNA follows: TGCAGTGCTGACAGGGTAACTGGAAACACCATATATTTT.

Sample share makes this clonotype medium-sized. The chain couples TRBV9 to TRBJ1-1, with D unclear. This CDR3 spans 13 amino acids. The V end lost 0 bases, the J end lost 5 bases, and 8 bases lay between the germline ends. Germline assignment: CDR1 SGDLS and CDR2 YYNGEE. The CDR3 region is CASSVVDSTEAFF. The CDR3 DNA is TGTGCCAGCAGCGTAGTAGACTCGACTGAAGCTTTCTTT.

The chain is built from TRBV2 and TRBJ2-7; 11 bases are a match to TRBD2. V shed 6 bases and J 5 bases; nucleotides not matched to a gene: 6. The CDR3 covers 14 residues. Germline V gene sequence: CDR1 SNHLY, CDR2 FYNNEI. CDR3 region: CASRVTSGAHEQYF. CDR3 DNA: TGTGCCAGCAGGGTGACTAGCGGGGCCCACGAGCAGTACTTC.

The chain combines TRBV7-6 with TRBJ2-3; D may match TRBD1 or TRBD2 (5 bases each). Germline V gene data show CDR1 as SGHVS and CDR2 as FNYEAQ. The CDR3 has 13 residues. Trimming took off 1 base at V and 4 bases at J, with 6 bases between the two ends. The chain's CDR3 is CASSLGGSDTQYF. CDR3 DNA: TGTGCCAGCAGCTTAGGGGGGTCAGATACGCAGTATTTT. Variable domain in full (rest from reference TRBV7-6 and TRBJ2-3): GAGVSQSPRYKVTKRGQDVALRCDPISGHVSLYWYRQALGQGPEFLTYFNYEAQQDKSGLPNDRFSAERPEGSISTLTIQRTEQRDSAMYRCASSLGGSDTQYFGPGTRLTVL.